The present entry profiles one T cell receptor beta chain with its context. This record belongs to a study of blood T cell repertoires in COVID-19. Participants, about 18 to 90 years old, spanned 25 or so US areas. Cohort 3 recovered donors had two negative PCRs, clearance, or symptom resolution. Here immunoSEQ multiplex PCR was the method, and the copy in TCRdb shows in-frame clones only, minus some. The profile shows 320,000 or so clones, roughly 89% of them singletons. V lost 0 bases and J 0 bases, leaving 9 bases between the germline ends. Looked up from germline, CDR1 is SNHLY and CDR2 is FYNNEI. The CDR3 is 16 amino acids.

The chain is built from TRBV2 and TRBJ2-1; D unclear. Sequencing was performed on PBMCs or T cells enriched from blood (not recorded which). This clonotype was obtained from a man in his 60s who had recovered from COVID-19. CDR3 region: CASSEALLSSYNEQFF. The CDR3 region has the DNA TGTGCCAGCAGTGAAGCGCTACTTAGCTCCTACAATGAGCAGTTCTTC.